The present T cell receptor (beta chain) was sequenced within a study of shared clonotypes between healthy human individuals (dated by TCRdb to about 2020). About the full investigation: The cohort comprised a couple of women and three men aged 18 to 49 years. Between about 0.94 and 10 billion PBMCs per donor were obtained by leukapheresis. To increase sequencing depth and limit assay-specific biases, different laboratories used diverse techniques to prepare libraries and sequence TCR repertoires. The study deeply sequenced blood TCR repertoires of several healthy adults to estimate repertoire size and the extent of clonotype sharing between individuals. Per donor, three plates each were used for CD4 naive and CD4 memory, two for CD8 naive, and one for CD8 memory.

The paper as a whole reports these results and caveats: Naive subsets generally had larger estimated clonotype richness than memory subsets did. Compared with non-shared clonotypes, the clonotypes found in all four sorted-subset donors had higher generation probabilities. Pairwise subsampling led to the expectation that sequencing depth would affect the degree of clonotype sharing among donors. When a handful of donors were compared, the shared fraction of clonotypes was around 5% for naive CD4, approximately 3.5% for naive CD8, 2% to 2.5% for memory CD4, and 0.4% for memory CD8. Sampling was restricted to blood, and TCR repertoires in tissues likely differ from the TCR repertoires found in blood. The small number of donors limited the genetic and exposure-history diversity represented. Rarefaction of sorted-subset datasets indicated incomplete sequencing despite the large sequencing depth.

The donors were healthy, HIV-negative adults with no recently reported acute infections or vaccinations. Only Caucasian adults living in Nashville, Tennessee, USA were represented among the donors. CD4+ T cells were enriched through magnetic negative selection, after which naive cells were positively selected on CD45RA and the remaining negative fraction served as the memory subset. After blood collection by leukapheresis, PBMCs were isolated using Ficoll-Histopaque density gradient centrifugation and then cryopreserved in the vapor phase of liquid nitrogen. Purity and quantity of every magnetically sorted T cell population were checked by analytical flow cytometry. From each sorted fraction, genomic DNA was isolated and quantified by UV absorbance on a Nanodrop 2000c. For this clone: Its antigen is still unknown. Base-call qualities are not available, and no considerably larger clone is one nucleotide away.

Between the V and J ends, shortened by 5 bases and 4 bases respectively, the junction contains 12 bases. From the cysteine through the phenylalanine, the CDR3 covers 13 amino acids. Only CDR3 DNA is held: 39 bases, read in frame from base 1. The germline V gene sets CDR1 to SGHRS and CDR2 to YFSETQ. TCR CDR3 regions were amplified from genomic DNA by multiplex PCR using the deep immunoSEQ assay. For each cell subset, the extracted genomic DNA was distributed evenly across all wells of several immunoSEQ 96-well plates, and each plate served as one replicate. For sorted subsets, 200 ng of genomic DNA, equivalent to 30,000 or so T cell genomes, went into each replicate PCR. Purified libraries were measured with a Qubit 3.0 fluorometer, size-checked on a Bioanalyzer 2100, and measured again with the KAPA Library Quantification kit. A separate single-read 150-cycle Illumina NextSeq 550 flow cell was used to sequence each immunoSEQ 96-well plate. In the source study's methods: Because only junctional sequences without quality scores were contained in the immunoSEQ output, filtering matching that applied to full-length reads could not be performed. Sequences were annotated with PyIR, a Python wrapper for IgBLAST v1.9, using IMGT germline references to assign V/J genes and CDR3. Reads with weak V/J assignments (E-value above 1e-6), missing CDR3, stop codons, out-of-frame junctions, or ambiguous translated residues were removed. V3J clonotypes were defined as sequences sharing the same inferred V gene, J gene, and CDR3 amino acid sequence. Percentage overlap between repertoires was computed as shared unique clonotypes divided by the size of the smaller repertoire. RTK rarefaction, the Chao1 estimator, and Recon v2.1 estimates of unobserved clonotypes were used to assess repertoire richness. For all TCRbeta clonotypes obtained by the gDNA method from a few donors, generation probabilities were computed with OLGA. TCRdb obtained this table from immuneACCESS and retained in-frame rearrangements with V and J assigned. These tables miss some clones; where compared with another copy, unresolved V genes account for less than half of the shortfall, and the remainder is unexplained. V, J and clone size were drawn from that table, and D and trimming were deduced from the DNA. In all, the sample holds about 1.1 million clones, and around 77% of those were seen once. The leading ten clones occupy 0.89% of the sample.

The sequence was collected from a man aged 18 to 29 in good health. Some clones in this sample may be carry-over from other donors' samples. The rearrangement combines TRBV5-1 with TRBJ1-1, with no confident D gene call. The material sequenced was memory CD4+ T cells from PBMCs. The intended sense of this specimen's cell subset or site label: CD45RA-negative fraction. The nucleotide sequence is given as TGCGCCAGCAGTATATTGGTCGGCACTGAAGCTTTCTTT. Translation gives CASSILVGTEAFF.